The clone carrying this TCR beta chain appeared a few times. The record originates from a study of T cell repertoires in cytomegalovirus infection. Across the whole study: Public TCR beta signatures were indicative of both CMV infection and a matching HLA type.

TCRdb analysed the reads with MiXCR anew, one entry per CDR3 protein. The top ten hold less than 60% of the sample, which has some 240,000 distinct CDR3 sequences, about a sixth seen once. This receptor was taken from a human donor in good health (CMV status not recorded). Some clones in this sample may be carry-over from other donors' samples. Sequenced: CD8+ T cells from PBMCs.

CDR3 DNA sequence: TGTGCCAGCAGGGGGGGACAGGCGGTTTCCTACGAGCAGTACTTC. Translated: CASRGGQAVSYEQYF. This chain uses TRBV6-2 or TRBV6-3 with TRBJ2-7; 8 bases align to TRBD1. V shed 6 bases and J 1 base; nucleotides not matched to a gene: 8. The germline CDR1 and CDR2 sequences are MNHEY and SVGEGT. This CDR3 has 15 amino acids.